The next 13 T cell receptor beta chains were all read from a single sample in a study of response to subunit inactivated influenza vaccine. TCRdb reprocessed the RT-PCR reads with MiXCR, giving one entry per CDR3 protein. Here the sample spans about 500,000 distinct CDR3 sequences, approximately 17% being singletons. The specimen was CD4+ T cells sorted from PBMCs, collected less than 25 months after vaccination. The receptors here all came from a man between 50 and 69 years old who received an inactivated influenza vaccine.

The sample holds one count of this clonotype. The chain has TRBV5-5 and TRBJ2-5; D uncertain. This CDR3 has 15 amino acids. The V end was cut by 4 bases, the J end by 1 base, with 14 bases between. CDR1 and CDR2 from the germline V gene are SGHKS and YYEKEE (reference sequence). In DNA form, the CDR3 reads TGTGCCAGCAGCCGAGGTCCGACCGCCCAAGAGACCCAGTACTTC. It encodes CASSRGPTAQETQYF.

The V call is TRBV20-1, the J call TRBJ1-2; TRBD1 agrees at 7 bases. The CDR3 totals 14 residues. Germline values: CDR1 DFQATT, CDR2 SNEGSKA (reference sequence). V lost 4 bases and J lost 8; bases outside the gene matches: 13. The CDR3 reads CSATRQGKLEGYTF. The CDR3 coding sequence is TGCAGTGCTACTAGACAGGGAAAGCTAGAGGGCTACACCTTC.

This chain connects TRBV20-1 to TRBJ1-4; D ambiguous. Trimming left V 3 bases short and J 7 bases short, with 12 bases between. The germline V gene has CDR1 DFQATT and CDR2 SNEGSKA (reference sequence). There are 13 residues in the CDR3. Here the CDR3 DNA reads TGCAGTGCTAGTTTGTCGGCAGTTGAAAAACTGTTTTTT. Translated, it gives CSASLSAVEKLFF.

This clonotype was seen a handful of times. The J gene is TRBJ2-5, the V gene TRBV3-1, with 8 bases aligning to TRBD2. J lost 10 bases, V lost 4 bases, and 14 bases had no gene match. Germline V gene lookup returns CDR1 LGHDT and CDR2 YNNKEL (reference sequence). The CDR3 is 15 amino acids. This CDR3 reads CASSLPNSGVDGQYF. CDR3 nucleotide sequence: TGTGCCAGCAGCCTCCCGAATAGCGGGGTGGATGGCCAGTACTTC.

This clonotype was observed a few times. The chain is built from TRBV4-2 and TRBJ2-7; D is possibly TRBD2 (5 bases). Germline values: CDR1 LGHNA, CDR2 YNFKEQ. V lost 1 base, J lost 1 base, and 17 bases lay in between. The CDR3 is 17 residues long. The CDR3 spells CASSQAHNPEGSYEQYF. The CDR3 region has the DNA TGTGCCAGCAGCCAAGCTCATAACCCCGAGGGTTCCTACGAGCAGTACTTC.

V is TRBV7-8 and J is TRBJ2-1; TRBD2 is a possible D gene (6 bases). Per the germline V gene, CDR1 is SGHVS and CDR2 is FQNEAQ. Trimming took 5 bases from V and 2 from J, leaving 16 bases between them. The CDR3 extends over 16 amino acids. The CDR3 region is CASSRRVGSPYNEQFF. The CDR3 DNA follows: TGTGCCAGCAGCCGTAGGGTCGGGAGTCCCTACAATGAGCAGTTCTTC.

The table lists this clonotype with a few counts. This rearrangement joins TRBV29-1 to TRBJ2-2, with D hard to call. Trimming left V 2 bases short and J 4 bases short, with 11 bases between. Germline V lookup: CDR1 SQVTM, CDR2 ANQGSEA. The CDR3 runs to 14 residues. This CDR3 reads CSVESQLRTGELFF. The CDR3 nucleotides are TGCAGCGTTGAATCCCAGCTGCGCACCGGGGAGCTGTTTTTT.

The sample holds a few counts of this clonotype. V usage is TRBV4-3 and J usage is TRBJ1-2, with a possible D match to TRBD1 (5 bases). Trimming removed 1 base at V and 7 bases at J, with 13 bases between. CDR1 and CDR2 (germline): LGHNA, YSLEER. This CDR3 is built from 14 residues. The CDR3 region has the DNA TGCGCCAGCAGCCAAGTTTTAGGGGCCTCTGGCTACACCTTC. Its translation is CASSQVLGASGYTF.

This clonotype was counted a few times. The V gene is TRBV3-1, the J gene TRBJ2-7; 8 bases are shared with TRBD2. The J segment lost 3 bases and the V segment lost 4 bases, leaving 8 bases of the junction unmatched. The CDR3 consists of 15 residues. Germline CDR1 and CDR2: LGHDT and YNNKEL (reference sequence). CDR3 loop: CASSPPGLGSYEQYF. The CDR3, as DNA: TGTGCCAGCAGCCCTCCGGGACTAGGAAGCTACGAGCAGTACTTC.

This chain joins TRBV28 and TRBJ1-1; 8 bases are shared with TRBD1. After removal of 2 bases from V and 7 bases from J, the junction contained 3 bases not matched to a gene. The CDR3 contains 13 residues. CDR1 and CDR2 (germline): MDHEN, SYDVKM. CDR3 nucleotides: TGTGCCAGCAGTTTAAGGGGGACAGGTGAAGCTTTCTTT. Translation: CASSLRGTGEAFF.

This clonotype was recorded a few times. The J gene is TRBJ2-1, the V gene TRBV5-1, with 10 bases fitting TRBD2. V shed 0 bases and J 9 bases; nucleotides not matched to a gene: 6. There are 15 residues in the CDR3. Germline CDR1 SGHRS, CDR2 YFSETQ. This chain's CDR3 is CASSLGSGGASEQFF. The CDR3 DNA is TGCGCCAGCAGCTTGGGAAGCGGGGGGGCGAGTGAGCAGTTCTTC.

This clonotype was seen repeatedly, ten times or more. V and J are TRBV12-3 or TRBV12-4 and TRBJ2-2; TRBD2 matches at 7 bases. With V trimmed by 1 base and J by 1 base, 0 bases remained unmatched. The CDR3 runs 15 residues. Written as DNA, the CDR3 is TGTGCCAGCAGTTTAGGGACTAGGAACACCGGGGAGCTGTTTTTT. It encodes CASSLGTRNTGELFF.

The J gene is TRBJ2-1, the V gene TRBV20-1, with 9 bases matching TRBD2. This CDR3 region has 16 residues. V lost 0 bases, J lost 6 bases, and 9 bases stayed unmatched. Germline CDR1 reads DFQATT; CDR2 reads SNEGSKA (reference sequence). DNA of the CDR3: TGCAGTGCTAGAGAACCCGGGACTAGCCTGCGCAATGAGCAGTTCTTC. Its translation is CSAREPGTSLRNEQFF.